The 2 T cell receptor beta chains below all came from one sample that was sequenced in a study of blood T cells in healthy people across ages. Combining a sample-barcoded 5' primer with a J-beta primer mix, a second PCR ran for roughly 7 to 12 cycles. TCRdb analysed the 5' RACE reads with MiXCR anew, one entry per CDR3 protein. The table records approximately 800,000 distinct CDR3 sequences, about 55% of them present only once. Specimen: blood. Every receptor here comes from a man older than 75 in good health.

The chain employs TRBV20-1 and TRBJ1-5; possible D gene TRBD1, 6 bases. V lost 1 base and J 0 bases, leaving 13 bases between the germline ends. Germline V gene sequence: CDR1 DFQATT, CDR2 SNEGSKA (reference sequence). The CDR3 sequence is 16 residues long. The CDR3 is CSARAGLRGSNQPQHF. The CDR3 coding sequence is TGCAGTGCTAGAGCCGGCCTCAGGGGTAGCAATCAGCCCCAGCATTTT.

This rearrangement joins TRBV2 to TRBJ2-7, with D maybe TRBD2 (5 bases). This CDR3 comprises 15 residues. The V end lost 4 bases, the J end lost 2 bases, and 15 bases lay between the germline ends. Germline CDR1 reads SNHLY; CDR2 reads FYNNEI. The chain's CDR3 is CASSANGLAAYEQYF. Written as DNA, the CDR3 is TGTGCCAGCAGTGCGAATGGGCTAGCCGCCTACGAGCAGTACTTC.